These 5 T cell receptor beta chains were sequenced from one sample in a study of cytomegalovirus exposure and HLA in healthy donors. PCR amplification relied on 60 Vbeta primers (plus 13 Jbeta primers). Clones were read by immunoSEQ multiplex PCR, and TCRdb kept only the in-frame ones, dropping some. The sample has 85,000 to 100,000 clones, around 80% seen once; the top ten hold about 3.1%. Material for sequencing was PBMCs. These receptors were obtained from a male donor in good health and CMV-seropositive.

This sequence joins TRBV6-6 and TRBJ1-2; D is ambiguous. The CDR3 spans 13 residues. From germline, CDR1 is MNHNY and CDR2 SVGAGI (reference sequence). The V and J ends lost 2 bases and 8 bases respectively, with 12 bases between them. The CDR3 region is CASSYDGGWGYTF. The CDR3 DNA reads as TGTGCCAGCAGTTACGATGGCGGGTGGGGCTACACCTTC.

This chain joins TRBV7-9 and TRBJ1-2; 9 bases are shared with TRBD1. V was pared by 5 bases and J by 8 bases, with 9 bases of the junction left unmatched. Per germline, CDR1 SEHNR and CDR2 FQNEAQ (reference sequence). The CDR3 sequence is 14 residues long. The DNA for the CDR3 is TGTGCCAGCAGCCCAGTGGGGACAGGGAGAGGCTACACCTTC. It codes for CASSPVGTGRGYTF.

V and J are TRBV30 and TRBJ1-5; D uncertain. CDR1 is GTSNPN, CDR2 SVGIG, per germline (reference sequence). The CDR3 totals 15 residues. V dropped 1 base and J dropped 4 bases, with 14 bases sitting between them. This chain's CDR3 is CAWSASRGGNQPQHF. The DNA of the CDR3 is TGTGCCTGGAGTGCCTCACGGGGTGGGAATCAGCCCCAGCATTTT.

The chain recombines TRBV4-3 with TRBJ2-5, with D perhaps matching TRBD1 (6 bases). Trimming took off 0 bases at V and 4 bases at J, with 9 bases between the two ends. CDR1 and CDR2 from the germline V gene are LGHNA and YSLEER. CDR3 length: 14 amino acids. The CDR3 protein is CASSQDTGLETQYF. The CDR3 DNA reads as TGCGCCAGCAGCCAAGATACAGGGTTAGAGACCCAGTACTTC.

Regarding this clone: This same CDR3 is encoded by further DNA sequences in the sample. The genes are TRBV30 and TRBJ1-5; no reliable D call. Germline values: CDR1 GTSNPN, CDR2 SVGIG (reference sequence). Trimming cost V 2 bases and J 2 bases, with 10 bases left between them. The CDR3 length is 14 residues. The CDR3 region is CAWSRPGGNQPQHF. The DNA for the CDR3 is TGTGCCTGGAGTCGGCCCGGGGGCAATCAGCCCCAGCATTTT.